This TCR beta chain comes out of a study of prognosis after radiotherapy for stage I lung cancer. Study background: Patients received 3 to 5 SBRT fractions with a biologically effective dose of at least 100 Gy. After radiotherapy, distant metastases appeared in a few patients at a median of around seven months, and 15 patients showed no significant progression. Study-wide results and limits: Frequencies of TRBV and TRBJ gene use reportedly varied by whether patients had metastases.

In this sample, this clonotype turned up many times. What it recognizes is unknown. CDR3 length: 13 amino acids. CDR1 is KGHSH and CDR2 is LQKENI in the germline V gene. V lost 1 base and J lost 5, with 5 bases in between. CDR3 of TCR beta was amplified from genomic DNA via a two-round multiplex PCR. Used in first-round PCR were primers specific to each TRBV and TRBJ gene. Universal primers were what the second PCR round relied on. TCRdb itself ran the multiplex PCR reads through MiXCR, one entry per CDR3 protein. The repertoire holds some 56,000 distinct CDR3 sequences, around a quarter seen once, with 6.5% to 8.5% in the top ten.

The clonotype originates from a donor over 45 with non-small cell lung cancer. This rearrangement joins TRBV18 to TRBJ2-2, with D hard to call. Sample: PBMCs, taken before or after stereotactic body radiation therapy (not recorded which). CDR3 nucleotides: TGTGCCAGCTCACCACGCGTTACCGGGGAGCTGTTTTTT. Translated: CASSPRVTGELFF.